This TCR beta chain emerged from a study of CD8+ T cells in alopecia areata. Study background: Each of the treated patients was given oral tofacitinib, 5 to 10 mg twice daily, for moderate-to-severe alopecia areata. Tofacitinib continued for 6 to 18 months and was then withheld for 6 months.

CDR3 length: 13 amino acids. Germline CDR1 SQVTM, CDR2 ANQGSEA. V was pared by 6 bases and J by 5 bases, with 16 bases between. In each case, RNA was isolated and then reverse transcribed into cDNA as the sequencing template. Some clones are missing from TCRdb's copy, which holds only in-frame ones; the method was immunoSEQ multiplex PCR. Of about 190,000 clones in the sample, 59% were seen once. This chain connects TRBV29-1 to TRBJ2-5; D is perhaps TRBD1 (6 bases). The clonotype originates from a human donor with alopecia areata. The sample here was CD4+ T cells sorted from blood, taken at week 0. In DNA, the CDR3 is TGCAGCGTGGGACAACCGCTCAGGGAGACCCAGTACTTC. Amino acids: CSVGQPLRETQYF. The full variable domain, rest sourced from reference TRBV29-1 and TRBJ2-5, is SAVISQKPSRDICQRGTSLTIQCQVDSQVTMMFWYRQQPGQSLTLIATANQGSEATYESGFVIDKFPISRPNLTFSTLTVSNMSPEDSSIYLCSVGQPLRETQYFGPGTRLLVL.